The clone carrying this TCR beta chain was observed a handful of times. The data derive from a study of sequential checkpoint blockade in melanoma. Turning to the study itself: Both treatment sequences were followed by maintenance nivolumab.

Sequencing was performed with immunoSEQ multiplex PCR; in TCRdb, only in-frame clones are kept and a portion is missing. The sample records about 12,000 clones, 26% being singletons. Treatment denoted: randomized to nivolumab then ipilimumab (arm A) or the reverse (arm B). The V end was cut by 4 bases, the J end by 3 bases, with 13 bases between. The CDR3 totals 15 residues. Per the germline V gene, CDR1 is LNHDA and CDR2 is SQIVND (reference sequence). This sample comprised tumor tissue (inferred from file names), obtained from a patient given nivolumab and ipilimumab in sequence. The genes are TRBV19 and TRBJ1-5; perhaps TRBD1 as D (5 bases). This TCR was recovered from a human donor with melanoma. DNA for the CDR3: TGTGCCAGTAGTAACGACCGGGACCCCAATCAGCCCCAGCATTTT. It yields the protein CASSNDRDPNQPQHF.